This TCR beta chain was observed in a study of T cells in Graves' hyperthyroidism and ophthalmopathy. General observations from the study: The majority of expanded thyroid clonotypes above 0.001 also appeared in blood.

Absence of ophthalmopathy progression within 18 months defined stable Graves' hyperthyroidism. Recently diagnosed hyperthyroidism of less than 2 months' duration affected patients aged 18 to 65. Each diagnosis drew on symptoms, thyroxine, TRAb, thyroid ultrasound and orbital computed tomography findings. This clonotype showed up many times. Its antigen is unidentified. In germline, CDR1 is SEHNR, CDR2 FQNEAQ (reference sequence). V shed 5 bases, J shed 2 bases, and the junction held 5 bases outside the gene matches. This CDR3 spans 14 amino acids. Amplification targeted TCR beta CDR3 regions from RNA transcripts. A set of HTBI primers served as the primers for a first-round RT-PCR of the TCR CDR3. From the multiplex PCR reads, TCRdb called clonotypes with MiXCR, one entry per CDR3 protein. The table lists about 610,000 distinct CDR3 sequences, more than 45% of them singletons.

The genes are TRBV7-9 and TRBJ2-7; 8 bases align to TRBD2. The sequenced material came from peripheral blood or thyroid tissue (not recorded which). The sequence derives from a young woman with Graves' hyperthyroidism. The CDR3 protein is CASSPIAGPYEQYF. The CDR3 DNA reads as TGTGCCAGCAGCCCTATAGCGGGACCCTACGAGCAGTACTTC. Supplemented by reference TRBV7-9 and TRBJ2-7, the full variable domain reads DTGVSQNPRHKITKRGQNVTFRCDPISEHNRLYWYRQTLGQGPEFLTYFQNEAQLEKSRLLSDRFSAERPKGSFSTLEIQRTEQGDSAMYLCASSPIAGPYEQYFGPGTRLTVT.